These T cell receptor beta chains were read from a single sample in a study of T cells after yellow fever vaccination. Using its own MiXCR run on the 5' RACE reads, TCRdb lists one record per CDR3 protein. The sample contains over 300,000 distinct CDR3 sequences, approximately 3.8% of which appear only once. This specimen was PBMCs, taken on the day of the yellow fever booster vaccination. These receptors were obtained from a man aged 18-30 years who received the YFV17D yellow fever vaccine. The CDR3 runs from the conserved cysteine through the conserved F or W. D genes are given only for firm matches. Some rows mark clone size as missing; the rest say once, few, many or name a class of expanded clone.

J | size | V | D | CDR3 | DNA
TRBJ2-1 | many | TRBV7-8 | . | CASSHNRAGSYNEQFF | TGTGCCAGCAGCCATAACAGGGCGGGTTCCTACAATGAGCAGTTCTTC
TRBJ2-1 | . | TRBV4-1 | TRBD2 | CASSQEGLAHNEQFF | TGCGCCAGCAGCCAAGAGGGACTAGCGCATAATGAGCAGTTCTTC
TRBJ1-6 | few | TRBV12-3/TRBV12-4 | . | CASSPGHPLHF | TGTGCCAGCAGCCCCGGACATCCCCTCCACTTT
TRBJ1-1 | many | TRBV9 | . | CASSVQGTNTEAFF | TGTGCCAGCAGCGTGCAGGGTACGAACACTGAAGCTTTCTTT
TRBJ2-6 | . | TRBV4-3 | TRBD1 | CASSQDPGQFSGANVLTF | TGCGCCAGCAGCCAAGATCCGGGACAGTTCTCTGGGGCCAACGTCCTGACTTTC
TRBJ1-2 | many | TRBV20-1 | TRBD1 | CSASRGTGGAGYTF | TGCAGTGCTAGCCGGGGGACAGGGGGGGCTGGCTACACCTTC
TRBJ2-2 | many | TRBV7-2 | TRBD2 | CASSLVGTSGNTGELFF | TGTGCCAGCAGCTTAGTCGGGACTAGCGGGAACACCGGGGAGCTGTTTTTT
TRBJ1-1 | few | TRBV5-4 | . | CASRQNTEAFF | TGTGCCAGCAGACAGAACACTGAAGCTTTCTTT
TRBJ1-2 | few | TRBV5-1 | TRBD1 | CASSSLRLRQGIYGYTF | TGCGCCAGCAGCTCCCTTCGACTAAGACAGGGGATCTATGGCTACACCTTC
TRBJ1-2 | . | TRBV5-1 | . | CASRATTSGEGYTF | TGCGCCAGCAGGGCTACGACGTCGGGAGAAGGCTACACCTTC
TRBJ1-2 | . | TRBV6-2/TRBV6-3 | . | CASSWGEYGYTF | TGTGCCAGCAGTTGGGGGGAATATGGCTACACCTTC
TRBJ2-2 | few | TRBV7-2 | . | CASSQNNGELFF | TGTGCCAGCAGCCAAAACAACGGGGAGCTGTTTTTT
TRBJ1-5 | few | TRBV6-5 | . | CASSDYRTQHF | TGTGCCAGCAGTGACTATCGGACCCAGCATTTT
TRBJ2-7 | few | TRBV7-2 | TRBD2 | CASSWLAGGREQYF | TGTGCCAGCAGCTGGTTAGCGGGGGGGCGCGAGCAGTACTTC
TRBJ2-3 | few | TRBV5-1 | TRBD2 | CASSSGTSGSDTQYF | TGCGCCAGCAGCTCAGGGACTAGCGGGTCAGATACGCAGTATTTT
TRBJ2-1 | many | TRBV20-1 | TRBD2 | CSAPKAGGPYNEQFF | TGCAGTGCTCCAAAAGCGGGGGGGCCCTACAATGAGCAGTTCTTC
TRBJ1-2 | few | TRBV7-3 | TRBD1 | CASSLRVGGTDEHGYTF | TGTGCCAGCAGCTTAAGGGTTGGGGGGACAGACGAACATGGCTACACCTTC
TRBJ2-7 | few | TRBV5-1 | . | CASSLRAITESLSYEQYF | TGCGCCAGCAGCTTGAGGGCAATTACAGAGTCTTTATCCTACGAGCAGTACTTC
TRBJ2-7 | few | TRBV3-1 | . | CASSQRNYEQYF | TGTGCCAGCAGCCAGAGGAACTACGAGCAGTACTTC
TRBJ1-1 | . | TRBV7-2 | . | CASSLAWGLNTEAFF | TGTGCCAGCAGCTTAGCGTGGGGATTGAACACTGAAGCTTTCTTT
TRBJ1-5 | few | TRBV5-6 | . | CASSRSGLRYQPQHF | TGTGCCAGCAGCCGCTCGGGGTTAAGATATCAGCCCCAGCATTTT
TRBJ2-5 | many | TRBV5-1 | . | CASSLKVLAETQYF | TGCGCCAGCAGCTTGAAGGTATTAGCGGAGACCCAGTACTTC
TRBJ2-5 | . | TRBV6-5 | . | CASSSLAGLPQETQYF | TGTGCCAGCAGTTCTCTGGCGGGCTTACCCCAAGAGACCCAGTACTTC
TRBJ1-1 | many | TRBV18 | . | CASSLSDTRGAFF | TGTGCCAGCTCACTTAGTGACACCCGGGGGGCTTTCTTT
TRBJ1-3 | once | TRBV20-1 | TRBD1 | CSASTGNKGSGNTIYF | TGCAGTGCTTCGACAGGGAATAAGGGCTCTGGAAACACCATATATTTT
TRBJ1-5 | . | TRBV20-1 | . | CSAAPQGFRPQHF | TGCAGTGCTGCCCCCCAGGGGTTTCGGCCCCAGCATTTT
TRBJ1-2 | . | TRBV7-2 | . | CASSLVAGSNYGYTF | TGTGCCAGCAGCTTAGTCGCAGGGTCTAACTATGGCTACACCTTC
TRBJ2-5 | few | TRBV18 | . | CASGPGSQETQYF | TGTGCCAGCGGACCGGGAAGCCAAGAGACCCAGTACTTC
TRBJ1-4 | many | TRBV6-6 | . | CASSYSPIRQGEKLFF | TGTGCCAGCAGTTACAGTCCGATCCGCCAAGGGGAAAAACTGTTTTTT
TRBJ2-1 | many | TRBV6-1 | . | CASSEFSPGVPYNEQFF | TGTGCCAGCAGTGAATTCTCTCCCGGAGTCCCCTACAATGAGCAGTTCTTC
TRBJ2-1 | few | TRBV12-5 | TRBD2 | CASGLSLTSSNEQFF | TGTGCTAGTGGTTTGTCTCTGACTAGCTCCAATGAGCAGTTCTTC
TRBJ2-2 | many | TRBV12-3/TRBV12-4 | . | CASTFLTGELFF | TGTGCCAGCACTTTTTTGACCGGGGAGCTGTTTTTT
TRBJ2-5 | few | TRBV20-1 | . | CTFTLKETQYF | TGCACCTTCACGCTGAAAGAGACCCAGTACTTC
TRBJ1-2 | many | TRBV18 | . | CASSHRVSGYTF | TGTGCCAGCTCACACAGGGTCAGTGGCTACACCTTC
TRBJ2-3 | few | TRBV6-2/TRBV6-3 | . | CASSPTVLTDTQYF | TGTGCCAGCAGTCCCACCGTTTTAACAGATACGCAGTATTTT
TRBJ2-5 | many | TRBV24-1 | . | CATSDPGRALRETQYF | TGTGCCACCAGTGACCCCGGCAGGGCCCTAAGGGAGACCCAGTACTTC
TRBJ2-5 | . | TRBV7-6 | TRBD1 | CASSHHGTGVETQYF | TGTGCCAGCAGCCACCACGGGACAGGGGTAGAGACCCAGTACTTC
TRBJ2-1 | . | TRBV6-5 | . | CASSYSGSGDEQFF | TGTGCCAGCAGTTACTCGGGCAGTGGCGATGAGCAGTTCTTC
TRBJ1-5 | few | TRBV10-3 | . | CAIKRGAGQQPQHF | TGTGCCATCAAGAGAGGGGCCGGGCAACAGCCCCAGCATTTT
TRBJ2-1 | many | TRBV5-1 | TRBD2 | CASSFRLAEQFF | TGCGCCAGCAGCTTCCGACTAGCAGAGCAGTTCTTC
TRBJ1-1 | few | TRBV29-1 | . | CSVVAAEAFF | TGCAGCGTTGTGGCCGCTGAAGCTTTCTTT
TRBJ1-5 | . | TRBV3-1 | . | CASSQGPLNQPQHF | TGTGCCAGCAGCCAAGGACCGCTCAATCAGCCCCAGCATTTT
TRBJ1-1 | few | TRBV19 | . | CAIGVGKNTEAFF | TGTGCCATCGGGGTGGGAAAGAACACTGAAGCTTTCTTT
TRBJ2-5 | many | TRBV7-6 | . | CASSPLPQETQYF | TGTGCCAGCAGCCCCCTACCCCAAGAGACCCAGTACTTC
TRBJ2-7 | few | TRBV5-6 | . | CASSSRESGEQYF | TGTGCCAGCAGCTCCAGGGAATCTGGCGAGCAGTACTTC
TRBJ2-2 | few | TRBV30 | . | CAWSVLIWGPNTGELFF | TGTGCCTGGAGTGTACTGATTTGGGGGCCGAACACCGGGGAGCTGTTTTTT
TRBJ1-6 | . | TRBV12-3/TRBV12-4 | TRBD1 | CASSLRTGGVSPLHF | TGTGCCAGCAGTTTACGGACAGGGGGCGTTTCACCCCTCCACTTT
TRBJ1-5 | few | TRBV21-1 | . | CASSKERGNQPQHF | TGTGCCAGCAGCAAGGAAAGGGGCAATCAGCCCCAGCATTTT
TRBJ2-3 | . | TRBV12-3/TRBV12-4 | . | CASSWTLTQYF | TGTGCCAGCAGTTGGACTCTTACGCAGTATTTT
TRBJ2-1 | many | TRBV5-4 | . | CASSFRRAPDYNEQFF | TGTGCCAGCAGCTTCCGTCGGGCTCCCGACTACAATGAGCAGTTCTTC
TRBJ1-3 | . | TRBV5-1 | . | CASSFWPGNTIYF | TGCGCCAGCAGCTTCTGGCCTGGAAACACCATATATTTT
TRBJ1-5 | few | TRBV4-2 | TRBD1 | CASSHNAGTGNQPQHF | TGTGCCAGCAGCCATAATGCCGGGACAGGCAATCAGCCCCAGCATTTT
TRBJ2-3 | many | TRBV5-1 | TRBD1 | CASSTGTDTDTQYF | TGCGCCAGCAGTACCGGGACAGACACAGATACGCAGTATTTT
TRBJ2-7 | . | TRBV5-4 | . | CASSLIQGEYEQYF | TGTGCCAGCAGCTTGATACAGGGTGAGTACGAGCAGTACTTC
TRBJ2-3 | many | TRBV5-1 | . | CASSGGSPGDTQYF | TGCGCCAGCAGTGGAGGGTCCCCGGGTGATACGCAGTATTTT
TRBJ1-5 | many | TRBV5-4 | . | CASSLGVGLNQPQHF | TGTGCCAGCAGCTTGGGAGTGGGACTCAATCAGCCCCAGCATTTT
TRBJ1-2 | . | TRBV27 | TRBD1 | CASSSKLGQRALRDGYTF | TGTGCCAGCAGTTCTAAGCTGGGACAGAGAGCCCTTCGTGACGGCTACACCTTC
TRBJ2-6 | many | TRBV7-3 | . | CASSFGGLPSGANVLTF | TGTGCCAGCAGCTTCGGGGGCTTGCCGTCTGGGGCCAACGTCCTGACTTTC
TRBJ1-1 | many | TRBV5-1 | . | CASSFGPGYVPDTEAFF | TGCGCCAGCAGCTTTGGCCCGGGCTACGTCCCCGACACTGAAGCTTTCTTT
TRBJ1-2 | few | TRBV7-8 | TRBD1 | CASSLRDRGSNYGYTF | TGTGCCAGCAGCTTAAGAGACAGGGGGTCTAACTATGGCTACACCTTC